This record looks at one T cell receptor beta chain sequence and its context. PCR amplification relied on 60 Vbeta primers (plus 13 Jbeta primers). Assay: immunoSEQ multiplex PCR; the TCRdb copy retains only in-frame clones and omits some. Of 110,000 or so clones listed, over 65% are singletons. These data are taken from a study of cytomegalovirus exposure and HLA in healthy donors. CDR3 length: 18 residues. The junction had 11 bases not matched to a gene; V was cut back by 4 bases and J by 2 bases. From germline, CDR1 is LGHNA and CDR2 YNFKEQ. The sample comprised PBMCs. The chain has TRBV4-2 and TRBJ1-4; TRBD1 matches at 9 bases. This clonotype was sampled from a woman aged 18-29 years in good health and CMV-seronegative. CDR3 residues: CASSPRTGQGTTNEKLFF. CDR3 sequence (DNA): TGTGCCAGCAGCCCTCGTACGGGACAGGGAACGACTAATGAAAAACTGTTTTTT.